The entry below gives a single T cell receptor beta chain sequence along with its context. These data come from a study of blood T cell repertoires in COVID-19. Study at large: The United States, Italy and Spain supplied acute and convalescent COVID-19 samples. T cells, B-cell-depleted T cells, or PBMCs supplied cDNA or gDNA.

Study processing details: The authors estimated nucleated cell counts from reference gene primer amplification. Profiled with immunoSEQ multiplex PCR; TCRdb holds only in-frame clones, not every one. V and J calls and clone size are as listed in that table; D and trimming were resolved from the DNA. Among under 200,000 clones, 70% to 90% were seen once, and the ten largest hold 0.99%. The germline CDR1 and CDR2 sequences are LNHDA and SQIVND (reference sequence). V lost 6 bases and J lost 6, with 15 bases in between. The CDR3 runs to 15 residues. The source material was peripheral blood. This TCR came from a man aged 18 to 29 with acute or convalescent COVID-19. The chain carries TRBV19 and TRBJ1-6; D is perhaps TRBD1 (6 bases). The CDR3 bases are TGTGCCAGTAGGGCGGACAGCCTAATTAATTCACCCCTCCACTTT. Protein sequence: CASRADSLINSPLHF.